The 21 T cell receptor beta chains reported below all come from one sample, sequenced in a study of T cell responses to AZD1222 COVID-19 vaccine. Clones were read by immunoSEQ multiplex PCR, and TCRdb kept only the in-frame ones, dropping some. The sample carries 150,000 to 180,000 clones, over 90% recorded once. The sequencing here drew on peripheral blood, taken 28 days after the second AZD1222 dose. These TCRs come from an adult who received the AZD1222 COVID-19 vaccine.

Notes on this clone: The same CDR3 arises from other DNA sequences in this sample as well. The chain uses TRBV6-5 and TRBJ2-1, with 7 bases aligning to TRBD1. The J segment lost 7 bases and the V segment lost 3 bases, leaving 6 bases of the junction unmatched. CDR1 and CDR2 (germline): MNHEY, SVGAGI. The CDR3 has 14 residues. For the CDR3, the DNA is TGTGCCAGCAGTTATCGGGACAGAAGGAATGAGCAGTTCTTC. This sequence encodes CASSYRDRRNEQFF.

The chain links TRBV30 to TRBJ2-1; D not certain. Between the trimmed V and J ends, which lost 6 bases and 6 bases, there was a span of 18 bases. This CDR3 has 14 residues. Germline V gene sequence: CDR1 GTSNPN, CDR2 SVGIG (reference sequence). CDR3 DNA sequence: TGTGCCTGTCAGACACGGCAAAAGAGCAATGAGCAGTTCTTC. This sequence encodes CACQTRQKSNEQFF.

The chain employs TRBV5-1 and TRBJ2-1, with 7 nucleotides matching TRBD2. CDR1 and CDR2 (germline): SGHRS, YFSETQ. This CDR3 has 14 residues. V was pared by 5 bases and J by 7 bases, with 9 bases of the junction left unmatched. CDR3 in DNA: TGCGCCAGCAGTCGGGGGGACGAAAGGAATGAGCAGTTCTTC. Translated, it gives CASSRGDERNEQFF. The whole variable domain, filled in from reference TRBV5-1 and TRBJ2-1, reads KAGVTQTPRYLIKTRGQQVTLSCSPISGHRSVSWYQQTPGQGLQFLFEYFSETQRNKGNFPGRFSGRQFSNSRSEMNVSTLELGDSALYLCASSRGDERNEQFFGPGTRLTVL.

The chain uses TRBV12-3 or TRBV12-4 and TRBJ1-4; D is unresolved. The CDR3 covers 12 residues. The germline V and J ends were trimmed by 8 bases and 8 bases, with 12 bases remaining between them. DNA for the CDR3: TGTGCCAGCGCCCCGAGGAGGGAAAAACTGTTTTTT. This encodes CASAPRREKLFF.

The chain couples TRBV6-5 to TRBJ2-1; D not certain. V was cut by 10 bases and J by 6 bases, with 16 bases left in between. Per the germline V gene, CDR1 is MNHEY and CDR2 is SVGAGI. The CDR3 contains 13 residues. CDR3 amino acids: CATQTRLSNEQFF. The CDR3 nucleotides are TGTGCCACCCAGACCAGGCTTTCCAATGAGCAGTTCTTC.

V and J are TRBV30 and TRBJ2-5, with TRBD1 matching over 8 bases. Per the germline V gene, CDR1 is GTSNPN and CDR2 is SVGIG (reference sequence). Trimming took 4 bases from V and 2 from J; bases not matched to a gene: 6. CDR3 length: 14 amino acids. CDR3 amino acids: CAWKRGQDQETQYF. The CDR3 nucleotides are TGTGCCTGGAAAAGGGGACAGGATCAAGAGACCCAGTACTTC.

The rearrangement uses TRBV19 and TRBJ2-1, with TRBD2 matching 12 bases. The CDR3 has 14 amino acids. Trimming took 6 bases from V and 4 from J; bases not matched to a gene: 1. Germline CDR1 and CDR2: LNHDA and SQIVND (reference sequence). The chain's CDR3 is CASRLAGGYNEQFF. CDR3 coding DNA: TGTGCCAGTAGACTAGCGGGAGGATACAATGAGCAGTTCTTC.

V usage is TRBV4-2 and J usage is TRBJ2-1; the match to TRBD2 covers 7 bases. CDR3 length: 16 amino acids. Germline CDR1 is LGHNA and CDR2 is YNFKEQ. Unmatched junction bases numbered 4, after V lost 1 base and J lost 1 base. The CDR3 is CASSQVVAGSYNEQFF. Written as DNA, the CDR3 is TGTGCCAGCAGCCAAGTGGTAGCGGGTTCCTACAATGAGCAGTTCTTC.

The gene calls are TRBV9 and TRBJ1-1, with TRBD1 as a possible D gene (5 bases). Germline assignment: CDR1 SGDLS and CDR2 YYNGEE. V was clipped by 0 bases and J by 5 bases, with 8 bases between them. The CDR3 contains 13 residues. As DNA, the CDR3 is TGTGCCAGCAGCGTAGGGGGCCGGACTGAAGCTTTCTTT. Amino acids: CASSVGGRTEAFF.

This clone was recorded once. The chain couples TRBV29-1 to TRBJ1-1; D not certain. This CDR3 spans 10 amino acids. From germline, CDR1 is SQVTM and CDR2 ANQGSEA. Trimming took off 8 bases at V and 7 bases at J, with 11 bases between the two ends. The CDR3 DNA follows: TGCAGCCGCTTAGGCAGTGAAGCTTTCTTT. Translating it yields CSRLGSEAFF.

The CDR3 here is CASSAFPGELFF. CDR3 nucleotides: TGTGCCAGCAGCGCCTTTCCCGGGGAGCTGTTTTTT. This rearrangement joins TRBV12-3 or TRBV12-4 to TRBJ2-2; unclear D gene. The ends were cut back, 6 bases at V and 6 bases at J, with 8 bases in the middle. CDR3 length: 12 residues.

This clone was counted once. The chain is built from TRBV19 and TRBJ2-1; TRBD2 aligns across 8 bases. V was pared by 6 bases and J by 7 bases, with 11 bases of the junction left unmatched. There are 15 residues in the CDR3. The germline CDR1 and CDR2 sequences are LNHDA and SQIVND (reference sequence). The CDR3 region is CASSTSGSMGNEQFF. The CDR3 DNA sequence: TGTGCCAGTAGCACGAGCGGGAGCATGGGAAATGAGCAGTTCTTC.

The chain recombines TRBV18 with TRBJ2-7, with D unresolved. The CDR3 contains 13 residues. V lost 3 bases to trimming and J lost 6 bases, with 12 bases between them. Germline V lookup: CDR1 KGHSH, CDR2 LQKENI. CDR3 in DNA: TGTGCCAGCTCACCCCACGAGGTAGGCGAGCAGTACTTC. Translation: CASSPHEVGEQYF.

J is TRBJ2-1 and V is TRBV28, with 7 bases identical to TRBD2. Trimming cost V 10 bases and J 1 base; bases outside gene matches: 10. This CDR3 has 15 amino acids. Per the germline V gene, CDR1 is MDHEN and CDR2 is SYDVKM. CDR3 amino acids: CATLRERGSYNEQFF. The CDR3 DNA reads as TGTGCCACCTTGCGTGAGCGGGGTTCCTACAATGAGCAGTTCTTC.

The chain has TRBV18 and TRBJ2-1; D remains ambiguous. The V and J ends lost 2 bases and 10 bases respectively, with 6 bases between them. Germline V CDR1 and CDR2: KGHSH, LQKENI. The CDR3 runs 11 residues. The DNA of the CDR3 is TGTGCCAGCTCACCAGGCGGCGAGCAGTTCTTC. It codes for CASSPGGEQFF.

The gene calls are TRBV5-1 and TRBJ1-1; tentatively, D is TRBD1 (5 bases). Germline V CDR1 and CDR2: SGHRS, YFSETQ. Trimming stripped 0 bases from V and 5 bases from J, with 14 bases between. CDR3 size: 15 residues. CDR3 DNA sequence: TGCGCCAGCAGCTTGGCCCCTTGGGAGGGGACTGAAGCTTTCTTT. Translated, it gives CASSLAPWEGTEAFF.

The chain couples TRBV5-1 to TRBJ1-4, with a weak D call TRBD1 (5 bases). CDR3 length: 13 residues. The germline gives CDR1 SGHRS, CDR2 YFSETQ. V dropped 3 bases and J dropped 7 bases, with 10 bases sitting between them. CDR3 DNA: TGCGCCAGCAGCTCCGGGGGTGGTGAAAAACTGTTTTTT. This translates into CASSSGGGEKLFF.

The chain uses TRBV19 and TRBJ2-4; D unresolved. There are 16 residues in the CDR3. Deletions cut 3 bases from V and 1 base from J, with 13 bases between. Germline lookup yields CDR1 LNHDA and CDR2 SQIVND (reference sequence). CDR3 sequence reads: CASSINIWWAKNIQYF. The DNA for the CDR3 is TGTGCCAGTAGTATTAACATCTGGTGGGCCAAAAACATTCAGTACTTC.

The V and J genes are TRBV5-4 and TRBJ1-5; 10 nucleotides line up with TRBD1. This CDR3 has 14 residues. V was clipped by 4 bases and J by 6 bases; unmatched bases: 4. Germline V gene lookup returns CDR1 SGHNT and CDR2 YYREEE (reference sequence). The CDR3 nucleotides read TGTGCCAGCAGCCTCGGGACAGGGGCTCAGCCCCAGCATTTT. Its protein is CASSLGTGAQPQHF.

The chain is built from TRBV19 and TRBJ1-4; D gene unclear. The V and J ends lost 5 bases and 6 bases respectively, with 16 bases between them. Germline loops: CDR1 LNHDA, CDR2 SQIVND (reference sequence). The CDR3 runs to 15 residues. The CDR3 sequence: CASSPRGGLDEKLFF. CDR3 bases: TGTGCCAGTAGTCCTCGGGGTGGGCTGGATGAAAAACTGTTTTTT.

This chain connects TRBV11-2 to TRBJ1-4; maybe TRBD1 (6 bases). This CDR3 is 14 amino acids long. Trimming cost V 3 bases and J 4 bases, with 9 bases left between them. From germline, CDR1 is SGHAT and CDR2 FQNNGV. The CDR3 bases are TGTGCCAGCAGCTTGGACAGCTATAATGAAAAACTGTTTTTT. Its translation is CASSLDSYNEKLFF.